These 23 T cell receptor beta chains originate from one sample sequenced in a study of T-cell memory formation after mild COVID-19. TCRdb reprocessed the 5' RACE reads via MiXCR and lists one record per CDR3 protein. This table has 200,000 to 300,000 distinct CDR3 sequences, 7.5% to 10% appearing once. Material: PBMCs or a T cell subset sorted from them (not recorded which). Receptors were obtained from a man younger than 35 who had mild COVID-19 (a few samples of this study predate the infection). Cell type and time point are not known.

On this clonotype: A junction boundary mismatches the germline segment, possibly from a read error. The chain uses TRBV28 and TRBJ2-7; a weak D match, TRBD2 (5 bases). Looked up from germline, CDR1 is MDHEN and CDR2 is SYDVKM. The CDR3 length is 11 residues. In DNA, the CDR3 is TGTGCCAGCAGTTATGGGAGATCGGGATTCTTC. It yields the protein CASSYGRSGFF.

This clonotype was seen ten or more times. The chain is built from TRBV7-2 and TRBJ1-1; the D is unclear. Germline lookup yields CDR1 SGHTA and CDR2 FQGNSA. The CDR3 loop spans 14 amino acids. V was cut by 5 bases and J by 0 bases, with 10 bases left in between. DNA of the CDR3: TGTGCCAGCAGCCTACCGGGTTTGAACACTGAAGCTTTCTTT. This sequence encodes CASSLPGLNTEAFF.

This clonotype was picked up many times. The V call is TRBV20-1, the J call TRBJ2-1; D ambiguous. Germline-derived CDR1 and CDR2 are DFQATT and SNEGSKA (reference sequence). The CDR3 contains 12 residues. Trimming shortened V by 6 bases and J by 8 bases, and 14 bases separated the two germline ends. The CDR3 sequence: CSAPMRRDEQFF. Here the CDR3 DNA reads TGCAGTGCCCCGATGCGGCGAGATGAGCAGTTCTTC.

The chain recombines TRBV3-1 with TRBJ2-1, with D perhaps TRBD2 (5 bases). Germline CDR1 LGHDT, CDR2 YNNKEL (reference sequence). The CDR3 extends over 13 amino acids. The V and J ends lost 4 bases and 10 bases respectively, with 14 bases between them. The CDR3: CASSPLRGSEQFF. The DNA of the CDR3 is TGTGCCAGCAGCCCCCTGCGAGGGAGCGAGCAGTTCTTC.

The chain joins TRBV7-9 to TRBJ1-3; D is unclear. CDR1 is SEHNR, CDR2 FQNEAQ, per germline (reference sequence). CDR3 length: 16 residues. With 5 bases removed from V and 4 bases from J, the gap between germline ends came to 18 bases. CDR3 protein: CASSPLGLEEGNTIYF. As DNA, the CDR3 is TGTGCCAGCAGCCCCTTGGGCCTGGAAGAAGGAAACACCATATATTTT.

This clonotype was picked up a small number of times. The rearrangement uses TRBV25-1 and TRBJ2-5; no clear D. Looked up from germline, CDR1 is MGHDK and CDR2 is SYGVNS. The V gene lost 1 base and the J gene lost 5 bases, with 17 bases spanning the gap. The CDR3 runs to 16 residues. The CDR3 nucleotides read TGTGCCAGCAGTGAATTTCTCTTGGCAGCAACGGAGACCCAGTACTTC. Its protein product is CASSEFLLAATETQYF.

The chain combines TRBV7-2 with TRBJ2-1, with 7 bases lining up with TRBD2. In germline, CDR1 is SGHTA, CDR2 FQGNSA. After removal of 0 bases from V and 5 bases from J, the junction contained 7 bases not matched to a gene. This CDR3 is 16 amino acids long. As DNA, the CDR3 is TGTGCCAGCAGCTTAGCGCGGGGAGGGGTACACAATGAGCAGTTCTTC. Protein sequence: CASSLARGGVHNEQFF.

This clonotype was counted at least ten times. The rearrangement links TRBV7-2 to TRBJ1-5; D gene uncertain. Germline V gives CDR1 SGHTA, CDR2 FQGNSA. The CDR3 covers 15 residues. The ends were cut back, 8 bases at V and 1 base at J, with 15 bases in the middle. CDR3 nucleotide sequence: TGTGCCAGCGCCGTTCAGCCGTCAAGCAATCAGCCCCAGCATTTT. This codes for CASAVQPSSNQPQHF.

The table lists this clonotype with a few counts. The chain combines TRBV3-1 with TRBJ2-1, with 8 bases matching TRBD2. V lost 3 bases and J lost 5; bases outside the gene matches: 9. The CDR3 sequence is 16 residues long. The germline gives CDR1 LGHDT, CDR2 YNNKEL (reference sequence). The CDR3 loop is CASSHPREGWHNEQFF. The DNA of the CDR3 is TGTGCCAGCAGCCACCCCCGGGAGGGCTGGCACAATGAGCAGTTCTTC.

This clonotype showed up just a few times. The chain recombines TRBV6-2 or TRBV6-3 with TRBJ2-3, with D uncertain. Looked up from germline, CDR1 is MNHEY and CDR2 is SVGEGT. This CDR3 has 16 amino acids. Trimming took off 2 bases at V and 6 bases at J, with 18 bases between the two ends. CDR3 sequence (DNA): TGTGCCAGCAGTTACGGGGTGGCCGGCCTTGGGGATACGCAGTATTTT. Translating gives CASSYGVAGLGDTQYF.

This clonotype was counted only a few times. The chain carries TRBV11-3 and TRBJ2-1; D uncertain. The germline gives CDR1 SGHNT, CDR2 YENEEA. The CDR3 extends over 12 amino acids. V lost 5 bases and J lost 5, with 7 bases in between. The CDR3 coding sequence is TGTGCCAGCAGCCACACCCACAATGAGCAGTTCTTC. This sequence encodes CASSHTHNEQFF. Complete variable domain (other parts from reference TRBV11-3 and TRBJ2-1): EAGVVQSPRYKIIEKKQPVAFWCNPISGHNTLYWYLQNLGQGPELLIRYENEEAVDDSQLPKDRFSAERLKGVDSTLKIQPAELGDSAVYLCASSHTHNEQFFGPGTRLTVL.

In its sample, this clonotype was seen many times. The chain joins TRBV5-1 to TRBJ2-1, with 8 bases aligning to TRBD1. The CDR3 sequence is 15 residues long. Germline V CDR1 and CDR2: SGHRS, YFSETQ. V trimming: 4 bases; J trimming: 8 bases; junction bases outside the gene matches: 11. In DNA form, the CDR3 reads TGCGCCAGCAGCCGGACAGGGTGGATGGAGGATGAGCAGTTCTTC. The encoded protein is CASSRTGWMEDEQFF. The entire variable domain, with the rest obtained from reference TRBV5-1 and TRBJ2-1, is as follows: KAGVTQTPRYLIKTRGQQVTLSCSPISGHRSVSWYQQTPGQGLQFLFEYFSETQRNKGNFPGRFSGRQFSNSRSEMNVSTLELGDSALYLCASSRTGWMEDEQFFGPGTRLTVL.

The rearrangement links TRBV6-6 to TRBJ2-7; possibly TRBD2 for D (6 bases). Germline CDR1 is MNHNY and CDR2 is SVGAGI (reference sequence). This CDR3 region has 14 residues. V shed 6 bases and J shed 3 bases, with 15 bases lying between them. The CDR3 nucleotides are TGTGCCAGCAGGTACCGGGACTCGGACTACGAGCAGTACTTC. This translates into CASRYRDSDYEQYF.

This clonotype was seen at least ten times. V usage is TRBV19 and J usage is TRBJ2-2; D ambiguous. Trimming left V 7 bases short and J 2 bases short, with 14 bases between. The CDR3 sequence is 15 residues long. Germline V gives CDR1 LNHDA, CDR2 SQIVND (reference sequence). The DNA of the CDR3 is TGTGCCAGTATGGCCCTAGGCGTTAACACCGGGGAGCTGTTTTTT. It codes for CASMALGVNTGELFF.

The rearrangement joins TRBV6-2 or TRBV6-3 to TRBJ2-5, with D uncertain. The CDR3 sequence is 17 residues long. Per the germline V gene, CDR1 is MNHEY and CDR2 is SVGEGT. Between the trimmed V and J ends, which lost 6 bases and 2 bases, there was a span of 22 bases. The CDR3 bases are TGTGCCAGCAGACAATCCGTTAACCCCCGTTGGCAAGAGACCCAGTACTTC. Translation gives CASRQSVNPRWQETQYF.

This chain links TRBV4-1 with TRBJ1-1; weak D call: TRBD1 (5 bases). Trimming pared 2 bases from V and 6 bases from J, leaving 10 bases between. CDR3 length: 13 amino acids. Germline V CDR1 and CDR2: MGHRA, YSYEKL. The CDR3 sequence is CASSQPGTAEAFF. In DNA form, the CDR3 reads TGCGCCAGCAGCCAACCCGGGACGGCTGAAGCTTTCTTT.

The J gene is TRBJ2-3, the V gene TRBV2; 9 nucleotides line up with TRBD1. The CDR3 totals 16 residues. CDR1 is SNHLY, CDR2 FYNNEI, per germline. V lost 6 bases and J lost 3; bases outside the gene matches: 10. DNA for the CDR3: TGTGCCAGCAGCGACCCGGGACAGGGATGGACAGATACGCAGTATTTT. Its translation is CASSDPGQGWTDTQYF.

This clonotype was counted only a few times. V gene TRBV7-3 combines with J gene TRBJ2-1; 12 bases map to TRBD2. CDR3 length equals 15 residues. CDR1 is SGHTA and CDR2 is FQGTGA in the germline V gene. Trimming at V came to 5 bases and at J to 6 bases, leaving 5 bases not matched to a gene. In nucleotides, the CDR3 is TGTGCCAGCAGCCCCAGACTAGCGGGGGCCAATGAGCAGTTCTTC. Translation: CASSPRLAGANEQFF.

This clonotype has a handful of counts. The rearrangement joins TRBV25-1 to TRBJ2-5, with unresolved D. There are 14 residues in the CDR3. Deletions cut 4 bases from V and 0 bases from J, with 9 bases between. Germline loops: CDR1 MGHDK, CDR2 SYGVNS. This chain's CDR3 is CASSGGRYQETQYF. For the CDR3, the DNA is TGTGCCAGCAGTGGCGGCAGGTACCAAGAGACCCAGTACTTC.

This clonotype was picked up many times. The CDR3 is CASSQHRAEAFF. The CDR3 nucleotides are TGTGCCAGCAGCCAACACAGGGCAGAAGCTTTCTTT. The J gene is TRBJ1-1, the V gene TRBV7-2, with a weak D call TRBD1 (6 bases). This CDR3 is 12 amino acids long. The V gene's germline CDR1 is SGHTA and CDR2 FQGNSA. Trimming cost V 5 bases and J 8 bases, with 12 bases left between them.

This clonotype was observed many times. V gene TRBV5-1 combines with J gene TRBJ1-1; possible D gene TRBD1, 6 bases. The CDR3 runs 14 residues. Deletions cut 3 bases from V and 5 bases from J, with 14 bases between. The V gene's germline CDR1 is SGHRS and CDR2 YFSETQ. The CDR3 DNA follows: TGCGCCAGCAGCTCAACAGGGCGAGAAACTGAAGCTTTCTTT. Protein: CASSSTGRETEAFF.

The rearrangement links TRBV18 to TRBJ2-5; 8 nucleotides line up with TRBD2. CDR1 is KGHSH and CDR2 is LQKENI in the germline V gene. V dropped 6 bases and J dropped 2; count of bases not matched to a gene: 8. This CDR3 spans 15 amino acids. The CDR3 region is CASSQSGGGQETQYF. CDR3 in DNA: TGTGCCAGCTCGCAGTCCGGCGGGGGGCAAGAGACCCAGTACTTC.

This clonotype appeared a few times. This is likely a read error, given that the CDR3 carries no conserved phenylalanine or tryptophan at its end. The DNA for the CDR3 is TGCGCCAGCAGCCAAGATTCCACCGATCAGCCCCAGCATCTT. Translated, it gives CASSQDSTDQPQHL. This chain links TRBV4-1 with TRBJ1-5, with D hard to call. CDR3 length: 14 amino acids. Germline-derived CDR1 and CDR2 are MGHRA and YSYEKL. Trimming removed 0 bases at V and 5 bases at J, with 8 bases between.